This T cell receptor beta chain is drawn from a study of post-analysis software for immune sequencing data. Overall study findings and caveats: Five or six TRBV segments (TRBV5-6, TRBV5-1 and TRBV20-1 among them) occurred more frequently in patients than in controls.

As concerns this clonotype: What it binds is unknown.

cDNA libraries for TCR beta contained unique molecular identifiers. One entry per CDR3 protein, called by TCRdb with MiXCR from the PCR reads. The sample contains 820,000 or so distinct CDR3 sequences, roughly half of which appear only once. The length of the CDR3 is 14 residues. Germline V gene lookup returns CDR1 SGHAT and CDR2 FQNNGV. V gave up 7 bases and J gave up 4 bases, with 16 bases separating them. This chain connects TRBV11-2 to TRBJ2-5, with D perhaps matching TRBD2 (5 bases). The clonotype was recovered from a girl aged 5-17 years with multiple sclerosis. The sample was blood. The CDR3 nucleotides read TGTGCCAGCACCTTGGAGAGTAGCGCAGAGACCCAGTACTTC. It translates to CASTLESSAETQYF.